This T cell receptor beta chain was recovered during a study of CD8+CD57+ T cells in acquired aplastic anemia. The wider study: The study obtained an average of approximately 3 ug of DNA from sorted CD4+ and CD8+ cells. General study points: There were some 27 CD8+ CDR3 sequences that occurred in both patients and controls. Patients versus controls showed no significant CD8+ Simpson's diversity difference.

This clonotype was seen a single time. Its antigen is unknown. The junction differs from germline at one of its ends, possibly a read error. The CDR3 runs to 14 residues. Germline V gene sequence: CDR1 DFQATT, CDR2 SNEGSKA (reference sequence). CDR3 and TCR beta VDJ profiling relied on genomic DNA as the template. TCRdb itself ran the reads through MiXCR, one entry per CDR3 protein. The table has roughly 250,000 distinct CDR3 sequences, approximately 45% seen once; the top ten hold 7% to 10%. All patients picked for sequencing had shown, by flow cytometry, an expansion of CD8+CD57+ cells. The cohort consisted entirely of patients having severe acquired aplastic anemia.

The clonotype was recovered from a human donor with aplastic anemia. V and J are TRBV20-1 and TRBJ1-1, with D possibly matching TRBD1 (6 bases). The sample was sorted CD4+, CD8+, or CD8+CD57+ T cells (not recorded which) from PBMCs. The chain's CDR3 is CSAERGGYRTEALF. The DNA for the CDR3 is TGCAGTGCGGAGCGAGGGGGGTATCGTACTGAAGCTCTCTTT.